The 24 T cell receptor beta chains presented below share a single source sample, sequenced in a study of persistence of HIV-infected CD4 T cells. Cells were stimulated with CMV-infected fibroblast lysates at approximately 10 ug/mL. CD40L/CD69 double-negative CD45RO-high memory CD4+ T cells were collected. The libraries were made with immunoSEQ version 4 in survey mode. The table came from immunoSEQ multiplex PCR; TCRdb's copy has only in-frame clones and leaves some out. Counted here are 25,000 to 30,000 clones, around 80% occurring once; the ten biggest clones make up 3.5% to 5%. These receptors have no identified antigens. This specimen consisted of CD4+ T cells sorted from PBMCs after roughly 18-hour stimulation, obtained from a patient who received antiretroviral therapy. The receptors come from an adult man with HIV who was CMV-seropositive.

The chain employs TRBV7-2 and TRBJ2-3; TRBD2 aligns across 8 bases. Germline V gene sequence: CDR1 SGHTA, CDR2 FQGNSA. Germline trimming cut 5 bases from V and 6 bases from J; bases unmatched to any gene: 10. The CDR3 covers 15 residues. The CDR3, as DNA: TGTGCCAGCAGCCCCCGAGGCGGGGGGATCGATACGCAGTATTTT. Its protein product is CASSPRGGGIDTQYF.

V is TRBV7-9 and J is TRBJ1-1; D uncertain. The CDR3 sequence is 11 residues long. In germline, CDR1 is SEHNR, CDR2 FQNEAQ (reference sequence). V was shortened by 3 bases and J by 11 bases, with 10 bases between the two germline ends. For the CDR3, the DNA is TGTGCCAGCAGCTTTCAAGCCTTCGCTTTCTTT. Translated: CASSFQAFAFF. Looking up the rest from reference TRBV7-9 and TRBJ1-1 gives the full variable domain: DTGVSQNPRHKITKRGQNVTFRCDPISEHNRLYWYRQTLGQGPEFLTYFQNEAQLEKSRLLSDRFSAERPKGSFSTLEIQRTEQGDSAMYLCASSFQAFAFFGQGTRLTVV.

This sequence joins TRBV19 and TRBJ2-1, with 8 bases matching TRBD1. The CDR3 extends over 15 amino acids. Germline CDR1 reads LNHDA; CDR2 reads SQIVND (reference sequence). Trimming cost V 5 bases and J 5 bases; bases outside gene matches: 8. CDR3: CASSEDRANNNEQFF. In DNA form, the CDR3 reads TGTGCCAGTAGTGAGGACAGGGCCAACAACAATGAGCAGTTCTTC.

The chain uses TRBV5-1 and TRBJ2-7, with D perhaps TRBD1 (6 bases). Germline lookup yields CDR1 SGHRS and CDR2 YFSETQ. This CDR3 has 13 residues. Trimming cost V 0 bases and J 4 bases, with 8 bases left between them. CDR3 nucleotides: TGCGCCAGCAGCTTGGAGGGACAATACGAGCAGTACTTC. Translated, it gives CASSLEGQYEQYF. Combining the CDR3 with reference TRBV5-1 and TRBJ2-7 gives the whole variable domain KAGVTQTPRYLIKTRGQQVTLSCSPISGHRSVSWYQQTPGQGLQFLFEYFSETQRNKGNFPGRFSGRQFSNSRSEMNVSTLELGDSALYLCASSLEGQYEQYFGPGTRLTVT.

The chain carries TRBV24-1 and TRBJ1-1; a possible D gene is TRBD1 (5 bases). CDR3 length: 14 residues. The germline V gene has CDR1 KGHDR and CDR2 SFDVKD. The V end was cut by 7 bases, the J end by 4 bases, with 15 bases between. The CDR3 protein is CATRAGEGLTEAFF. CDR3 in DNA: TGTGCCACCAGAGCTGGCGAGGGGCTCACTGAAGCTTTCTTT.

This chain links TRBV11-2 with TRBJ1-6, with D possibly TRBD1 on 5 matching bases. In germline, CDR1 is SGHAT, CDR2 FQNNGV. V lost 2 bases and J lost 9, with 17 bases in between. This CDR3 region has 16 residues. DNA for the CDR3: TGTGCCAGCAGCTTATTAGTTGTGGGGCTTAGTTCACCCCTCCACTTT. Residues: CASSLLVVGLSSPLHF. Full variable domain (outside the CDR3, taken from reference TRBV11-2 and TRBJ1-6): EAGVAQSPRYKIIEKRQSVAFWCNPISGHATLYWYQQILGQGPKLLIQFQNNGVVDDSQLPKDRFSAERLKGVDSTLKIQPAKLEDSAVYLCASSLLVVGLSSPLHFGNGTRLTVT.

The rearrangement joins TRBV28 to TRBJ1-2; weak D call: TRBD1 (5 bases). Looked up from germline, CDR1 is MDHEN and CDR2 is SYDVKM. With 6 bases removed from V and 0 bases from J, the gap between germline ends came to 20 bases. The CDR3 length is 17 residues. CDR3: CASSRYMRGRTNYGYTF. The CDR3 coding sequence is TGTGCCAGCAGCCGATACATGAGGGGCCGAACTAACTATGGCTACACCTTC.

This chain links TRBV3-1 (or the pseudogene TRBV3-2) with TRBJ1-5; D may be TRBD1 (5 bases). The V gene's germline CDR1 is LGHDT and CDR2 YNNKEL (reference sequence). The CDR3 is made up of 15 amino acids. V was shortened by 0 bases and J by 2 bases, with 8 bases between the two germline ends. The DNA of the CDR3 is TGTGCCAGCAGCCAAGACCCAGGGCGCAATCAGCCCCAGCATTTT. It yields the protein CASSQDPGRNQPQHF.

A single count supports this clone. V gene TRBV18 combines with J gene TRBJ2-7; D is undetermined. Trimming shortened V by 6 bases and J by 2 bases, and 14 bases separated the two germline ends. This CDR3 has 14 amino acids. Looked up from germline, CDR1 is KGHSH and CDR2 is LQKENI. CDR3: CASSLGPLAYEQYF. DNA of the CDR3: TGTGCCAGCTCTCTCGGGCCTTTGGCCTACGAGCAGTACTTC. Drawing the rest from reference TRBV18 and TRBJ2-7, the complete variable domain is NAGVMQNPRHLVRRRGQEARLRCSPMKGHSHVYWYRQLPEEGLKFMVYLQKENIIDESGMPKERFSAEFPKEGPSILRIQQVVRGDSAAYFCASSLGPLAYEQYFGPGTRLTVT.

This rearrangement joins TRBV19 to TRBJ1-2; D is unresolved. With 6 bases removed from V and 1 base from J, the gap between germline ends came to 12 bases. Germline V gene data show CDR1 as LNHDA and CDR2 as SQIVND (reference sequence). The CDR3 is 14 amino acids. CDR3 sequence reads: CASRADGGNYGYTF. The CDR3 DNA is TGTGCCAGTAGAGCTGACGGAGGTAACTATGGCTACACCTTC.

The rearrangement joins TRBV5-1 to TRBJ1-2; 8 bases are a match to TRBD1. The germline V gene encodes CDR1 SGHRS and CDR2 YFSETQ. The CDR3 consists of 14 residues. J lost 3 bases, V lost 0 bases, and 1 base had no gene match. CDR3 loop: CASSLGDRHYGYTF. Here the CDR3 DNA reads TGCGCCAGCAGCTTGGGGGACAGGCACTATGGCTACACCTTC.

The CDR3 coding sequence is TGTGCCAGCTCACCACCGGGGGCAGATACGCAGTATTTT. This encodes CASSPPGADTQYF. The chain is built from TRBV18 and TRBJ2-3; D assignment may be TRBD1 or TRBD2 (5 bases each). The V and J ends lost 0 bases and 4 bases respectively, with 5 bases between them. This CDR3 comprises 13 residues. The germline gives CDR1 KGHSH, CDR2 LQKENI.

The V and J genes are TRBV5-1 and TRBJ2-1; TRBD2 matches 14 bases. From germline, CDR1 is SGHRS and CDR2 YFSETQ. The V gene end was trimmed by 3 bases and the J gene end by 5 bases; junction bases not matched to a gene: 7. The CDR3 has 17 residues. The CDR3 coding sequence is TGCGCCAGCAGCTGGAGGACTAGCGGGGGGACTAACAATGAGCAGTTCTTC. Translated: CASSWRTSGGTNNEQFF.

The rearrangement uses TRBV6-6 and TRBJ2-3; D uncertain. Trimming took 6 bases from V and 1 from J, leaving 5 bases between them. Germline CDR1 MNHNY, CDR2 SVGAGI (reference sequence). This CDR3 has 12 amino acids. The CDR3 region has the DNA TGTGCCAGCAGAGAGGGCACAGATACGCAGTATTTT. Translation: CASREGTDTQYF.

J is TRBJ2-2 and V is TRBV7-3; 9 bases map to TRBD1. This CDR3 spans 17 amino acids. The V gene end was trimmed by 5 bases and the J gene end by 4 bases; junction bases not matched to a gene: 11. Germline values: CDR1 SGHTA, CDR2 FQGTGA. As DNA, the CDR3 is TGTGCCAGCAGCCGAACAAGGACAGGGGAGAGCACCGGGGAGCTGTTTTTT. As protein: CASSRTRTGESTGELFF.

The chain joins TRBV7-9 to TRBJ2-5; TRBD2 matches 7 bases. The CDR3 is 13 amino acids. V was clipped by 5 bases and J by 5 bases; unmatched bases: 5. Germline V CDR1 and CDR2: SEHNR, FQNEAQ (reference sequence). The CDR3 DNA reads TGTGCCAGCAGCCGAGGGACTAAGGAGACCCAGTACTTC. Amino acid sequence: CASSRGTKETQYF. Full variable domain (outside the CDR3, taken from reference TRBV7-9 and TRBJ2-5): DTGVSQNPRHKITKRGQNVTFRCDPISEHNRLYWYRQTLGQGPEFLTYFQNEAQLEKSRLLSDRFSAERPKGSFSTLEIQRTEQGDSAMYLCASSRGTKETQYFGPGTRLLVL.

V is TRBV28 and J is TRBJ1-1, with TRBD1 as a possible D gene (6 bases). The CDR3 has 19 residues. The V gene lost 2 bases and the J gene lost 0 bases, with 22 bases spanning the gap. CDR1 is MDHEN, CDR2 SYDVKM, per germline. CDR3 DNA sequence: TGTGCCAGCAGTTTACCTACTCGGCGGGGGACAAGACTGAACACTGAAGCTTTCTTT. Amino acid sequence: CASSLPTRRGTRLNTEAFF.

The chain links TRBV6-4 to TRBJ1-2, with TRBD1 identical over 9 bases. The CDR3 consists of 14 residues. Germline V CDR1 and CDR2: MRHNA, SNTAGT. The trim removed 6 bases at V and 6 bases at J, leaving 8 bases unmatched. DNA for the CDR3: TGTGCCAGCAGCCGAACAGGGGGCGCGGATGGCTACACCTTC. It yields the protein CASSRTGGADGYTF.

The CDR3 DNA is TGTGCTAGTGGTTTGGTACGCCCTCGGGGGGGGACAGGAGATTCACCCCTCCACTTT. Protein product: CASGLVRPRGGTGDSPLHF. The rearrangement links TRBV12-5 to TRBJ1-6; 8 nucleotides match TRBD1. The CDR3 contains 19 residues. J was trimmed by 8 bases and V by 0 bases; bases with no gene match: 15. CDR1 LGHNT and CDR2 FRNRAP come from the germline V gene.

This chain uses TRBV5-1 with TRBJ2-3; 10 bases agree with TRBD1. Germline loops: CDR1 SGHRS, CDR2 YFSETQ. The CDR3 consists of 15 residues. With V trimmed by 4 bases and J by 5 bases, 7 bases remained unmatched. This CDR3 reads CASSLTGGREDTQYF. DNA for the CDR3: TGCGCCAGCAGCCTGACAGGGGGCCGGGAAGATACGCAGTATTTT. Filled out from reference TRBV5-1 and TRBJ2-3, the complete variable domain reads KAGVTQTPRYLIKTRGQQVTLSCSPISGHRSVSWYQQTPGQGLQFLFEYFSETQRNKGNFPGRFSGRQFSNSRSEMNVSTLELGDSALYLCASSLTGGREDTQYFGPGTRLTVL.

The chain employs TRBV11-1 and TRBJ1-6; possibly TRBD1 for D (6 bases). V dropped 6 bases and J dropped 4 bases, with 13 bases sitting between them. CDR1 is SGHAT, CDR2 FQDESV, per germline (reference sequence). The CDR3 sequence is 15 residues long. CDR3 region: CASSFDRRYNSPLHF. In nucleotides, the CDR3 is TGTGCCAGCAGTTTTGACAGGAGATATAATTCACCCCTCCACTTT.

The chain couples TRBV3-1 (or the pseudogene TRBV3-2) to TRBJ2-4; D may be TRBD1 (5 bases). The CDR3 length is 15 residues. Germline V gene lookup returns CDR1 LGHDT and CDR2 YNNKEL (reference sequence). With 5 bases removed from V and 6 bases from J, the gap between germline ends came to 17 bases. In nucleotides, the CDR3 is TGTGCCAGCAGCTTCCGTCAGGGTGGCGGAAACATTCAGTACTTC. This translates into CASSFRQGGGNIQYF.

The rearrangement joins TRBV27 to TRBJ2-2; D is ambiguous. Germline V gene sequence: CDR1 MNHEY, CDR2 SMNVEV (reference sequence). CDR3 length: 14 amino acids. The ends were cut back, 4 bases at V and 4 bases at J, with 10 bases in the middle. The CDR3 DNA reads TGTGCCAGCAGTTCGGCACAAGGCACCGGGGAGCTGTTTTTT. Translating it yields CASSSAQGTGELFF.

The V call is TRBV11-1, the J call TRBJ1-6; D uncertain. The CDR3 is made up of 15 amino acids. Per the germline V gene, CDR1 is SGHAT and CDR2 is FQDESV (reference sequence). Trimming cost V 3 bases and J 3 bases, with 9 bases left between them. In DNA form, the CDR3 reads TGTGCCAGCAGCTTTACGGGGTTCTATAATTCACCCCTCCACTTT. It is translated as CASSFTGFYNSPLHF.